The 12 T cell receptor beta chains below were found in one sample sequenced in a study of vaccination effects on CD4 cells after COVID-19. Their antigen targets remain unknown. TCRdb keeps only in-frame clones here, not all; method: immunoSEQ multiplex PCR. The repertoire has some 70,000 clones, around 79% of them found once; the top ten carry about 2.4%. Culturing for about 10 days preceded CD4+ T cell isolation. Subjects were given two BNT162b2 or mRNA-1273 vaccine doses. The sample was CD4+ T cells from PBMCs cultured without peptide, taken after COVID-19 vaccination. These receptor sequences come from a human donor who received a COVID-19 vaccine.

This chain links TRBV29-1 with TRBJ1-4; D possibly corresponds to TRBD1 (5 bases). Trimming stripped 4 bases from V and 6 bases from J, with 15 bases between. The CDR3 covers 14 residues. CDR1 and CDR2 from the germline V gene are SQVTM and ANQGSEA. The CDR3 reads CSVVTSEGYEKLFF. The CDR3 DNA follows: TGCAGCGTTGTAACTTCGGAGGGGTATGAAAAACTGTTTTTT.

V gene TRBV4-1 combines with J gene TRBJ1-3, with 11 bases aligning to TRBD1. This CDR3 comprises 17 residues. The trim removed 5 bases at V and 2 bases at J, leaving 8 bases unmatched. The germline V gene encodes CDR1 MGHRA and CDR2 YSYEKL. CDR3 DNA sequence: TGCGCCAGCAGCAGGGGCCCGGGACAGGGGGCTGGAAACACCATATATTTT. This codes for CASSRGPGQGAGNTIYF.

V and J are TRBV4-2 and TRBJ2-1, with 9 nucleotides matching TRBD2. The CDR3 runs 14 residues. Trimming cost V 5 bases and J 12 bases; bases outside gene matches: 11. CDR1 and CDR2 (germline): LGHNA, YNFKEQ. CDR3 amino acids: CASSLPGLARRQFF. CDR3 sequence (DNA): TGTGCCAGCAGCTTACCGGGACTAGCACGTAGGCAGTTCTTC.

The CDR3 loop is CASSYGSVPRTGELFF. DNA of the CDR3: TGTGCCAGCAGTTACGGTAGCGTACCTCGAACCGGGGAGCTGTTTTTT. The chain recombines TRBV6-5 with TRBJ2-2; D might be TRBD2 (5 bases). V lost 2 bases and J 5 bases, leaving 15 bases between the germline ends. Germline V gene data show CDR1 as MNHEY and CDR2 as SVGAGI. The CDR3 consists of 16 residues.

DNA of the CDR3: TGTGCCAGTAGTAGCGGGGGGGACACCGGGGAGCTGTTTTTT. Translation gives CASSSGGDTGELFF. The rearrangement joins TRBV19 to TRBJ2-2; 9 nucleotides agree with TRBD2. V was pared by 4 bases and J by 3 bases, with 0 bases of the junction left unmatched. The CDR3 is 14 amino acids. The germline gives CDR1 LNHDA, CDR2 SQIVND (reference sequence).

This CDR3 reads CASSQGTDSGNTIYF. The CDR3 DNA sequence: TGTGCCAGCAGTCAAGGGACAGATTCTGGAAACACCATATATTTT. V is TRBV7-9 and J is TRBJ1-3, with 7 nucleotides matching TRBD1. The germline gives CDR1 SEHNR, CDR2 FQNEAQ (reference sequence). The junction had 6 bases not matched to a gene; V was cut back by 6 bases and J by 1 base. The CDR3 sequence is 15 residues long.

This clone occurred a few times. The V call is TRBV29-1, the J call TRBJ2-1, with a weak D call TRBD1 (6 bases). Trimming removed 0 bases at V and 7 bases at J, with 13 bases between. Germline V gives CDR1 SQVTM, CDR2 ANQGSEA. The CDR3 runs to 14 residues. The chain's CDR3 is CSVEDRQGLNEQFF. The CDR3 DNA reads TGCAGCGTTGAAGATCGCCAGGGGTTAAATGAGCAGTTCTTC.

CDR3 residues: CASMAQRGDNEQFF. The CDR3 bases are TGTGCCAGCATGGCCCAGCGGGGGGACAATGAGCAGTTCTTC. The V call is TRBV6-4, the J call TRBJ2-1, with 9 nucleotides matching TRBD2. Germline CDR1 reads MRHNA; CDR2 reads SNTAGT. The V and J ends lost 7 bases and 5 bases, in that order; junction bases with no gene match: 6. The CDR3 runs 14 residues.

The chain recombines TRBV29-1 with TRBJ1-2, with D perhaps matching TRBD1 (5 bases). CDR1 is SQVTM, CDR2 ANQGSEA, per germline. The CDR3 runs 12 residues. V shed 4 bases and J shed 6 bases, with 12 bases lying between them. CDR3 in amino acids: CSVGEGPNGYTF. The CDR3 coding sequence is TGCAGCGTTGGAGAGGGACCGAATGGCTACACCTTC.

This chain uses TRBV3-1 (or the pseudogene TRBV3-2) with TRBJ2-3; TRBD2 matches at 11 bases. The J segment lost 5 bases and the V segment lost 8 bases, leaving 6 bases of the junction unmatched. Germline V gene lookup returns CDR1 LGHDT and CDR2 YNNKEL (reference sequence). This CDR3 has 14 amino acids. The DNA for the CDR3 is TGTGCCAGCGTACTAGCGGGGGCTGTAGATACGCAGTATTTT. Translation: CASVLAGAVDTQYF.

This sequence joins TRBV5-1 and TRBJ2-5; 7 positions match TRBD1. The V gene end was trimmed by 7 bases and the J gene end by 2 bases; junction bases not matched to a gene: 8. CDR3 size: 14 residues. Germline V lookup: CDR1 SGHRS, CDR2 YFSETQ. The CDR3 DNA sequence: TGCGCCAGCTCGCCGGGACAGCCTCAAGAGACCCAGTACTTC. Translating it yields CASSPGQPQETQYF.

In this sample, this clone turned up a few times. CDR3 in DNA: TGTGCCATCAGTGATACAGCCAGCTATGGCTACACCTTC. This gives the protein CAISDTASYGYTF. The chain joins TRBV10-3 to TRBJ1-2; D ambiguous. The germline V gene encodes CDR1 ENHRY and CDR2 SYGVKD. Trimming stripped 3 bases from V and 4 bases from J, with 9 bases between. CDR3 size: 13 residues.